What follows are 10 T cell receptor beta chains derived from one specimen sequenced in a study of T cell responses to AZD1222 COVID-19 vaccine. Method: immunoSEQ multiplex PCR; TCRdb's copy keeps in-frame clones and lacks some. In the table there are tens of thousands of clones, around 90% of which are singletons. Material: peripheral blood, obtained on day 0 of AZD1222 vaccination. Receptors were obtained from an adult in good health.

This sequence joins TRBV4-1 and TRBJ1-2, with 8 bases aligning to TRBD1. V lost 2 bases and J lost 2; bases outside the gene matches: 7. Per the germline V gene, CDR1 is MGHRA and CDR2 is YSYEKL. The CDR3 has 16 residues. For the CDR3, the DNA is TGCGCCAGCAGCCAAATCAGTGGACAGGGCAACTATGGCTACACCTTC. This encodes CASSQISGQGNYGYTF.

This chain uses TRBV6-2 or TRBV6-3 with TRBJ1-1; TRBD1 is a possible D gene (6 bases). Trimming cost V 4 bases and J 3 bases, with 15 bases left between them. The CDR3 extends over 15 amino acids. Germline V lookup: CDR1 MNHEY, CDR2 SVGEGT. The CDR3, as DNA: TGTGCCAGCAGTTCCGGGGGCGCCGAGGACACTGAAGCTTTCTTT. This encodes CASSSGGAEDTEAFF.

V gene TRBV7-9 combines with J gene TRBJ2-5; possibly TRBD1 for D (5 bases). V lost 2 bases and J lost 8, with 18 bases in between. CDR3 length: 15 amino acids. CDR1 and CDR2 from the germline V gene are SEHNR and FQNEAQ (reference sequence). The CDR3 DNA reads as TGTGCCAGCAGCTTATTCGGTCAGGGTGCGGATACCCAGTACTTC. It is translated as CASSLFGQGADTQYF.

The chain links TRBV7-9 to TRBJ1-2; D remains ambiguous. Between the trimmed V and J ends, which lost 3 bases and 3 bases, there was a span of 11 bases. The germline gives CDR1 SEHNR, CDR2 FQNEAQ (reference sequence). The CDR3 runs 14 residues. This CDR3 reads CASSLDLLHYGYTF. The CDR3, as DNA: TGTGCCAGCAGCTTGGATCTCCTACACTATGGCTACACCTTC.

This sequence joins TRBV19 and TRBJ1-1; D possibly corresponds to TRBD1 (5 bases). The CDR3 has 14 amino acids. The germline gives CDR1 LNHDA, CDR2 SQIVND (reference sequence). Trimming removed 10 bases from V and 0 bases from J, with 15 bases in between. The CDR3 region is CATLRWGMNTEAFF. DNA of the CDR3: TGTGCCACTCTTCGGTGGGGCATGAACACTGAAGCTTTCTTT.

The chain couples TRBV4-2 to TRBJ1-2; 8 nucleotides match TRBD1. The V segment lost 3 bases and the J segment 3 bases; nucleotides outside the gene matches: 9. The V gene's germline CDR1 is LGHNA and CDR2 YNFKEQ. The CDR3 is made up of 16 amino acids. CDR3 sequence (DNA): TGTGCCAGCAGCCACGACCTCAGGGGGCTCGACTATGGCTACACCTTC. This sequence encodes CASSHDLRGLDYGYTF.

The rearrangement joins TRBV19 to TRBJ1-4; tentative D call: TRBD1 (6 bases). The germline V gene encodes CDR1 LNHDA and CDR2 SQIVND (reference sequence). V shed 9 bases and J shed 6 bases, with 17 bases lying between them. This CDR3 has 14 residues. CDR3 nucleotide sequence: TGTGCCAGCCTCGACAGGAGCGGATATGAAAAACTGTTTTTT. Translated, it gives CASLDRSGYEKLFF.

The chain uses TRBV7-2 and TRBJ1-6; D is ambiguous. With 1 base removed from V and 5 bases from J, the gap between germline ends came to 12 bases. Germline CDR1 and CDR2: SGHTA and FQGNSA. This CDR3 contains 16 residues. The CDR3 sequence: CASSLVWQADNSPLHF. In nucleotides, the CDR3 is TGTGCCAGCAGCTTAGTTTGGCAGGCTGATAATTCACCCCTCCACTTT.

This chain links TRBV6-5 with TRBJ1-2; D is unclear. V was shortened by 8 bases and J by 3 bases, with 16 bases between the two germline ends. Germline V lookup: CDR1 MNHEY, CDR2 SVGAGI. CDR3 size: 14 residues. The CDR3 is CASGRSHRDYGYTF. The CDR3 nucleotides are TGTGCCAGCGGAAGGTCCCATAGGGACTATGGCTACACCTTC.

V and J are TRBV19 and TRBJ2-7, with TRBD2 identical over 7 bases. With V trimmed by 6 bases and J by 3 bases, 11 bases remained unmatched. The CDR3 runs 15 residues. The germline V gene has CDR1 LNHDA and CDR2 SQIVND (reference sequence). As DNA, the CDR3 is TGTGCCAGTAGCACCCAAGCGGGGTTCTTCTACGAGCAGTACTTC. This encodes CASSTQAGFFYEQYF.